Presented here are 30 T cell receptor beta chains from one specimen sequenced in a study of blood T cell repertoires in COVID-19. Libraries were prepared by immunoSEQ multiplex PCR; TCRdb keeps only in-frame clonotypes and omits some of them. This table holds about 250,000 clones, 87% found once. The sample taken for sequencing was peripheral blood. The receptor set was obtained from a young man with active or convalescent COVID-19.

The rearrangement joins TRBV7-3 to TRBJ2-1, with TRBD1 identical over 7 bases. Germline values: CDR1 SGHTA, CDR2 FQGTGA. Trimming removed 5 bases from V and 5 bases from J; junction bases left unmatched: 15. This CDR3 is 17 amino acids long. CDR3 loop: CASSPRDSSLTDNEQFF. CDR3 nucleotide sequence: TGTGCCAGCAGCCCGAGGGACAGCTCCTTGACGGACAATGAGCAGTTCTTC.

This chain links TRBV29-1 with TRBJ1-2; TRBD1 agrees at 10 bases. CDR3 length: 15 residues. The V gene's germline CDR1 is SQVTM and CDR2 ANQGSEA. V gave up 6 bases and J gave up 4 bases; unmatched junction bases: 11. The CDR3: CSVPLATGGGYGYTF. Here the CDR3 DNA reads TGCAGCGTCCCGCTTGCGACAGGGGGCGGCTATGGCTACACCTTC.

This sequence joins TRBV10-3 and TRBJ1-2; D is possibly TRBD1 (6 bases). V lost 3 bases, J lost 2 bases, and 13 bases lay in between. Germline-derived CDR1 and CDR2 are ENHRY and SYGVKD. The CDR3 covers 15 residues. This CDR3 reads CAISDRRGGNYGYTF. CDR3 nucleotides: TGTGCCATCAGTGATCGTAGGGGGGGGAACTATGGCTACACCTTC.

This clone was detected only a few times. The V gene is TRBV9, the J gene TRBJ1-1, with TRBD1 matching over 7 bases. This CDR3 comprises 16 residues. The germline CDR1 and CDR2 sequences are SGDLS and YYNGEE. The V and J ends lost 2 bases and 1 base, in that order; junction bases with no gene match: 8. The DNA for the CDR3 is TGTGCCAGCAGCGTGGGGGCCGGGACAGCGAACACTGAAGCTTTCTTT. Residues: CASSVGAGTANTEAFF. The full variable domain, rest sourced from reference TRBV9 and TRBJ1-1, is DSGVTQTPKHLITATGQRVTLRCSPRSGDLSVYWYQQSLDQGLQFLIQYYNGEERAKGNILERFSAQQFPDLHSELNLSSLELGDSALYFCASSVGAGTANTEAFFGQGTRLTVV.

This clone was recorded once. The chain is built from TRBV5-4 and TRBJ1-2; 7 bases map to TRBD1. The V gene's germline CDR1 is SGHNT and CDR2 YYREEE (reference sequence). J was trimmed by 7 bases and V by 3 bases; bases with no gene match: 9. The CDR3 has 14 residues. CDR3 coding DNA: TGTGCCAGCAGCTCGACACAGGGGCGGGGTGGCTACACCTTC. This encodes CASSSTQGRGGYTF. Based on the CDR3 plus reference TRBV5-4 and TRBJ1-2, the full variable domain is ETGVTQSPTHLIKTRGQQVTLRCSSQSGHNTVSWYQQALGQGPQFIFQYYREEENGRGNFPPRFSGLQFPNYSSELNVNALELDDSALYLCASSSTQGRGGYTFGSGTRLTVV.

The chain combines TRBV3-1 (or the pseudogene TRBV3-2) with TRBJ2-3, with 11 bases aligning to TRBD2. The CDR3 sequence is 16 residues long. After removal of 4 bases from V and 4 bases from J, the junction contained 7 bases not matched to a gene. Germline V gene sequence: CDR1 LGHDT, CDR2 YNNKEL (reference sequence). As DNA, the CDR3 is TGTGCCAGCAGCCGTCTAGCGGGGGGCCCTTCAGATACGCAGTATTTT. It translates to CASSRLAGGPSDTQYF.

The CDR3 loop is CASSLVLGGGTDTQYF. CDR3 in DNA: TGTGCCAGCAGCTTAGTGTTGGGAGGAGGTACGGACACGCAGTATTTT. This chain joins TRBV7-2 and TRBJ2-3, with D possibly TRBD2 on 6 matching bases. V was shortened by 1 base and J by 9 bases, with 20 bases between the two germline ends. CDR1 is SGHTA and CDR2 is FQGNSA in the germline V gene. The CDR3 is 16 amino acids. Based on the CDR3 plus reference TRBV7-2 and TRBJ2-3, the full variable domain is GAGVSQSPSNKVTEKGKDVELRCDPISGHTALYWYRQSLGQGLEFLIYFQGNSAPDKSGLPSDRFSAERTGGSVSTLTIQRTQQEDSAVYLCASSLVLGGGTDTQYFGPGTRLTVL.

This chain links TRBV7-9 with TRBJ1-1, with unresolved D. The length of the CDR3 is 13 residues. Deletions cut 1 base from V and 1 base from J, with 4 bases between. From germline, CDR1 is SEHNR and CDR2 FQNEAQ (reference sequence). The CDR3 protein is CASSLDTNTEAFF. The CDR3 nucleotides read TGTGCCAGCAGCTTAGACACGAACACTGAAGCTTTCTTT. Full variable domain (missing parts from reference TRBV7-9 and TRBJ1-1): DTGVSQNPRHKITKRGQNVTFRCDPISEHNRLYWYRQTLGQGPEFLTYFQNEAQLEKSRLLSDRFSAERPKGSFSTLEIQRTEQGDSAMYLCASSLDTNTEAFFGQGTRLTVV.

The rearrangement uses TRBV24-1 and TRBJ1-2; D not certain. V lost 5 bases to trimming and J lost 6 bases, with 9 bases between them. Germline V gives CDR1 KGHDR, CDR2 SFDVKD. This CDR3 region has 12 residues. CDR3 amino acids: CATSGAGHGYTF. In DNA form, the CDR3 reads TGTGCCACCAGTGGGGCAGGCCATGGCTACACCTTC.

V is TRBV6-1 and J is TRBJ2-1; TRBD2 might be the D (5 bases). The germline V gene has CDR1 MNHNS and CDR2 SASEGT. V lost 2 bases and J 0 bases, leaving 11 bases between the germline ends. The CDR3 length is 16 residues. CDR3 nucleotide sequence: TGTGCCAGCAGTGAATGGCGGGCGTCCTCCTACAATGAGCAGTTCTTC. It specifies CASSEWRASSYNEQFF.

The chain carries TRBV6-5 and TRBJ1-6; tentatively, D is TRBD1 (6 bases). V shed 7 bases and J shed 10 bases, with 17 bases lying between them. Germline CDR1 and CDR2: MNHEY and SVGAGI. This CDR3 is built from 14 residues. CDR3 amino acids: CASTRDRRTSPLHF. For the CDR3, the DNA is TGTGCCAGCACCAGAGACAGGCGGACGTCACCCCTCCACTTT.

On this clone itself: The sample carries other DNA sequences with the same CDR3. The rearrangement links TRBV29-1 to TRBJ1-1, with 7 bases that match TRBD1. V shed 3 bases and J 4 bases; nucleotides not matched to a gene: 2. Germline CDR1 is SQVTM and CDR2 is ANQGSEA. This CDR3 is built from 12 residues. Here the CDR3 DNA reads TGCAGCGTTGAGCAGGGGGGCACTGAAGCTTTCTTT. It encodes CSVEQGGTEAFF.

The V call is TRBV7-2, the J call TRBJ1-2; no definite D call. Germline-derived CDR1 and CDR2 are SGHTA and FQGNSA. V was pared by 3 bases and J by 2 bases, with 10 bases between. There are 14 residues in the CDR3. The CDR3 sequence: CASSFGTMNYGYTF. DNA of the CDR3: TGTGCCAGCAGCTTTGGAACTATGAACTATGGCTACACCTTC.

This clone showed up just a few times. The chain links TRBV6-5 to TRBJ1-6, with D possibly matching TRBD1 (5 bases). Trimming shortened V by 8 bases and J by 5 bases, and 10 bases separated the two germline ends. Germline V gene data show CDR1 as MNHEY and CDR2 as SVGAGI. This CDR3 region has 13 residues. Here the CDR3 reads CASSGLDNSPLHF. CDR3 DNA sequence: TGTGCCAGCTCGGGACTGGATAATTCACCCCTCCACTTT.

V gene TRBV19 combines with J gene TRBJ1-1; D is ambiguous. Germline V gene lookup returns CDR1 LNHDA and CDR2 SQIVND (reference sequence). This CDR3 is 14 amino acids long. Trimming took 1 base from V and 5 from J, leaving 11 bases between them. The CDR3 coding sequence is TGTGCCAGTAGTATAGTGGAGGCGGGGACTGAAGCTTTCTTT. Translating it yields CASSIVEAGTEAFF.

V gene TRBV19 combines with J gene TRBJ1-5; 7 positions match TRBD1. Germline loops: CDR1 LNHDA, CDR2 SQIVND (reference sequence). CDR3 length equals 15 residues. V dropped 6 bases and J dropped 5; count of bases not matched to a gene: 10. CDR3 nucleotides: TGTGCCAGTAGCGGGAAAGACAGGGCTTATCAGCCCCAGCATTTT. It encodes CASSGKDRAYQPQHF.

This chain joins TRBV5-5 and TRBJ2-4; D may be TRBD2 (7 bases). The CDR3 consists of 14 residues. Germline V gene lookup returns CDR1 SGHKS and CDR2 YYEKEE (reference sequence). The V end lost 2 bases, the J end lost 7 bases, and 13 bases lay between the germline ends. As DNA, the CDR3 is TGTGCCAGCAGCTTAACAGGGAGGGGGAACATTCAGTACTTC. Translation gives CASSLTGRGNIQYF.

This clone was seen just once. This rearrangement joins TRBV14 to TRBJ1-2; 7 bases are shared with TRBD1. CDR1 and CDR2 from the germline V gene are SGHDN and FVKESK. V lost 2 bases to trimming and J lost 2 bases; unmatched junction nucleotides: 8. This CDR3 region has 16 residues. CDR3 residues: CASSQSGQQGNYGYTF. The CDR3 nucleotides read TGTGCCAGCAGCCAAAGTGGGCAACAGGGGAACTATGGCTACACCTTC. Variable domain in full (rest from reference TRBV14 and TRBJ1-2): EAGVTQFPSHSVIEKGQTVTLRCDPISGHDNLYWYRRVMGKEIKFLLHFVKESKQDESGMPNNRFLAERTGGTYSTLKVQPAELEDSGVYFCASSQSGQQGNYGYTFGSGTRLTVV.

The chain uses TRBV6-4 and TRBJ2-2, with D possibly being TRBD2 (6 bases). The CDR3 has 17 amino acids. Germline-derived CDR1 and CDR2 are MRHNA and SNTAGT. V lost 6 bases, J lost 0 bases, and 17 bases lay in between. The CDR3 region has the DNA TGTGCCAGCAGCAGAAACCGGGACTGGACGAACACCGGGGAGCTGTTTTTT. Its protein is CASSRNRDWTNTGELFF.

The V call is TRBV4-3, the J call TRBJ1-2, with TRBD1 as a possible D gene (5 bases). The CDR3 covers 16 residues. CDR1 is LGHNA and CDR2 is YSLEER in the germline V gene. V lost 0 bases to trimming and J lost 3 bases, with 14 bases between them. In DNA form, the CDR3 reads TGCGCCAGCAGCCAAGAGGTAGGGGCGCGCGACTATGGCTACACCTTC. This translates into CASSQEVGARDYGYTF.

J is TRBJ2-1 and V is TRBV2; perhaps TRBD2 as D (5 bases). Trimming removed 7 bases from V and 8 bases from J, with 9 bases in between. The CDR3 covers 11 residues. Germline V gene lookup returns CDR1 SNHLY and CDR2 FYNNEI. CDR3 sequence reads: CASNEEDEQFF. The CDR3, as DNA: TGTGCCAGCAACGAGGAGGATGAGCAGTTCTTC.

The chain is built from TRBV2 and TRBJ1-2, with D unclear. The CDR3 is 12 residues long. Per germline, CDR1 SNHLY and CDR2 FYNNEI. V shed 5 bases and J shed 1 base, with 5 bases lying between them. The chain's CDR3 is CASSSRNYGYTF. The CDR3 DNA reads TGTGCCAGCAGTTCCCGTAACTATGGCTACACCTTC.

The chain uses TRBV20-1 and TRBJ2-7, with 10 nucleotides matching TRBD2. The CDR3 runs to 14 residues. In germline, CDR1 is DFQATT, CDR2 SNEGSKA (reference sequence). Germline trimming cut 3 bases from V and 6 bases from J; bases unmatched to any gene: 8. The CDR3 DNA is TGCAGTGCTAGTCTAGCGGGAGCCCCTGGCGAGCAGTACTTC. Its translation is CSASLAGAPGEQYF.

This sequence joins TRBV5-1 and TRBJ1-4; 8 nucleotides match TRBD1. V lost 3 bases to trimming and J lost 8 bases; unmatched junction nucleotides: 9. Germline-derived CDR1 and CDR2 are SGHRS and YFSETQ. The CDR3 spans 15 residues. The CDR3 region has the DNA TGCGCCAGCAGCTGGTTGGACAGGGAAGGCGAAAAACTGTTTTTT. Encoded protein: CASSWLDREGEKLFF.

The CDR3 nucleotides are TGTGCCAGCAGTTTCCCCCAGGGCACTGGAAACACCATATATTTT. This sequence encodes CASSFPQGTGNTIYF. This chain links TRBV25-1 with TRBJ1-3; D perhaps matches TRBD1 (5 bases). CDR3 length equals 15 residues. The germline gives CDR1 MGHDK, CDR2 SYGVNS. V was clipped by 5 bases and J by 2 bases, with 13 bases between them.

The genes are TRBV5-1 and TRBJ2-1; a weak D match, TRBD1 (6 bases). Germline V gives CDR1 SGHRS, CDR2 YFSETQ. The length of the CDR3 is 14 residues. Trimming took 7 bases from V and 4 from J, leaving 15 bases between them. For the CDR3, the DNA is TGCGCCAGCCGCCGGGACACCCTGTACAATGAGCAGTTCTTC. Residues: CASRRDTLYNEQFF.

This chain connects TRBV15 to TRBJ2-7, with D possibly matching TRBD1 (6 bases). The CDR3 spans 13 residues. CDR1 and CDR2 from the germline V gene are LNHNV and YYDKDF (reference sequence). Trimming removed 5 bases from V and 5 bases from J, with 13 bases in between. This CDR3 is CATSAQTGNEQYF. The CDR3, as DNA: TGTGCCACCAGCGCCCAAACAGGGAACGAGCAGTACTTC.

V gene TRBV7-9 combines with J gene TRBJ2-1; 10 nucleotides match TRBD2. The CDR3 has 14 residues. Looked up from germline, CDR1 is SEHNR and CDR2 is FQNEAQ (reference sequence). Trimming removed 8 bases from V and 3 bases from J; junction bases left unmatched: 4. The CDR3 region has the DNA TGTGCCAGCGGGCCTAGCGGGAGCTACAATGAGCAGTTCTTC. As protein: CASGPSGSYNEQFF. Complete variable domain (other parts from reference TRBV7-9 and TRBJ2-1): DTGVSQNPRHKITKRGQNVTFRCDPISEHNRLYWYRQTLGQGPEFLTYFQNEAQLEKSRLLSDRFSAERPKGSFSTLEIQRTEQGDSAMYLCASGPSGSYNEQFFGPGTRLTVL.

The gene calls are TRBV7-9 and TRBJ2-5; a weak D match, TRBD2 (5 bases). The CDR3 is made up of 14 amino acids. Deletions cut 4 bases from V and 4 bases from J, with 13 bases between. Germline loops: CDR1 SEHNR, CDR2 FQNEAQ (reference sequence). The CDR3 nucleotides are TGTGCCAGCAGCTCCCGGACCGCGGGAGAGACCCAGTACTTC. The encoded protein is CASSSRTAGETQYF.

V and J are TRBV10-1 and TRBJ2-1, with TRBD1 matching over 9 bases. The germline gives CDR1 WNHNN, CDR2 SYGVQD (reference sequence). J lost 4 bases, V lost 9 bases, and 10 bases had no gene match. This CDR3 has 15 residues. The CDR3 DNA sequence: TGCGCCAGGGGCGTGGGGGACAGGGCTTACAATGAGCAGTTCTTC. It is translated as CARGVGDRAYNEQFF.